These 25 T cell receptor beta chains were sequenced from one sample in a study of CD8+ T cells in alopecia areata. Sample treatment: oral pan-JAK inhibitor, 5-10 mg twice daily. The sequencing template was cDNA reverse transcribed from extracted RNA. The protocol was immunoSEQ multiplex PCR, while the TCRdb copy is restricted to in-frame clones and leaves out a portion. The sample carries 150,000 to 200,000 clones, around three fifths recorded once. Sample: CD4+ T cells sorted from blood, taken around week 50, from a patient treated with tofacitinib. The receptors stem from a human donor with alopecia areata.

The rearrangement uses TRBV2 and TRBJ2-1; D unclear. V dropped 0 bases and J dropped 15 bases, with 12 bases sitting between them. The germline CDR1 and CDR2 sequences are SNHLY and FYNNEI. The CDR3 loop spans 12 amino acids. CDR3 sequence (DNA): TGTGCCAGCAGTGAAGCGCTTTTTATTCGGTTCTTC. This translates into CASSEALFIRFF.

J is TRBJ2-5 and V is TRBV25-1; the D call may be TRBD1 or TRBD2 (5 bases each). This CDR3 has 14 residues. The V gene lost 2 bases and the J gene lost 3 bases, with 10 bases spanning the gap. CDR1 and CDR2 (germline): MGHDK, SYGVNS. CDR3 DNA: TGTGCCAGCAGTGAAGCAGGGACGAAAGAGACCCAGTACTTC. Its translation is CASSEAGTKETQYF.

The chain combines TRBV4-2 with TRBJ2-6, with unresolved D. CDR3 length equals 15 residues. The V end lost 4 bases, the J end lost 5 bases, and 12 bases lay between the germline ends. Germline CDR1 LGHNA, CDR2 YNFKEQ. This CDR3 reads CASSPQWVRANVLTF. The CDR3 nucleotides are TGTGCCAGCAGCCCCCAGTGGGTGAGGGCCAACGTCCTGACTTTC.

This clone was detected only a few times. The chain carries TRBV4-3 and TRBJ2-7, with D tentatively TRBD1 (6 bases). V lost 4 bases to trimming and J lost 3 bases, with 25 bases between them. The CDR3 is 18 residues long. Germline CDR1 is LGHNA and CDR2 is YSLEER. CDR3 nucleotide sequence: TGCGCCAGCAGCCTAGGACACCAAACAGGGTTAAAGGGCTACGAGCAGTACTTC. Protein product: CASSLGHQTGLKGYEQYF.

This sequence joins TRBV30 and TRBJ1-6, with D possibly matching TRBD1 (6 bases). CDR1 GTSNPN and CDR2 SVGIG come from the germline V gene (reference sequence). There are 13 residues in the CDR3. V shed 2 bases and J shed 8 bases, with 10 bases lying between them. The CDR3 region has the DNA TGTGCCTGGAGTACAGGGTTGGATTCACCCCTCCACTTT. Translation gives CAWSTGLDSPLHF.

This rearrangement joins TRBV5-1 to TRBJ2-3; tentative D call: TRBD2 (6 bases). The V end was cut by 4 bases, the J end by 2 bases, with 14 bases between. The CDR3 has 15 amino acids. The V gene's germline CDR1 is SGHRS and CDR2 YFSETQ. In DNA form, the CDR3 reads TGCGCCAGCAGCCAATCTGGGGGGTTCACAGATACGCAGTATTTT. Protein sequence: CASSQSGGFTDTQYF.

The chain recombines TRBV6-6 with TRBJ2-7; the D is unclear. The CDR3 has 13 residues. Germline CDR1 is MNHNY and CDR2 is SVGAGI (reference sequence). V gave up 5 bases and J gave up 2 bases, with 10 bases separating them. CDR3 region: CASSPVPTYEQYF. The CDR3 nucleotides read TGTGCCAGCAGTCCCGTACCCACCTACGAGCAGTACTTC.

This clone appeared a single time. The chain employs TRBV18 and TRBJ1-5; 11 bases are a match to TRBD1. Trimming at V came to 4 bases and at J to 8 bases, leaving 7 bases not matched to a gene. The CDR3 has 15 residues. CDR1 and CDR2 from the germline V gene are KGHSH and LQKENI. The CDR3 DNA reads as TGTGCCAGCTCACTCGGACAGGGGGCTGTAGAGCCCCAGCATTTT. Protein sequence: CASSLGQGAVEPQHF. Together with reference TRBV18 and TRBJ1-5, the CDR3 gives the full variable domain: NAGVMQNPRHLVRRRGQEARLRCSPMKGHSHVYWYRQLPEEGLKFMVYLQKENIIDESGMPKERFSAEFPKEGPSILRIQQVVRGDSAAYFCASSLGQGAVEPQHFGDGTRLSIL.

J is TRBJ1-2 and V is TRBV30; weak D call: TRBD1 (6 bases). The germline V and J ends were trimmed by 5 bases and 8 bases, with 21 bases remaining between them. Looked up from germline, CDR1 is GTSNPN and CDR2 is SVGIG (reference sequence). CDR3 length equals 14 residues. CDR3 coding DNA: TGTGCCTGGTCAGTGGGCAGGGGTTCTAGCGGCTACACCTTC. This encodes CAWSVGRGSSGYTF.

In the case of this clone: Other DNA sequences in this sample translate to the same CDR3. In nucleotides, the CDR3 is TGTGCTAGTGGTCTAAATCAGCCCCAGCATTTT. It codes for CASGLNQPQHF. The chain employs TRBV12-5 and TRBJ1-5; D is undetermined. The V end was cut by 5 bases, the J end by 4 bases, with 3 bases between. This CDR3 region has 11 residues. Per the germline V gene, CDR1 is LGHNT and CDR2 is FRNRAP.

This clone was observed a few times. The CDR3 spells CASRQNTGTDGYTF. CDR3 nucleotides: TGTGCCAGCAGGCAGAACACCGGGACAGATGGCTACACCTTC. This rearrangement joins TRBV7-9 to TRBJ1-2; 7 nucleotides agree with TRBD1. With V trimmed by 6 bases and J by 6 bases, 10 bases remained unmatched. CDR1 and CDR2 from the germline V gene are SEHNR and FQNEAQ (reference sequence). The CDR3 has 14 amino acids.

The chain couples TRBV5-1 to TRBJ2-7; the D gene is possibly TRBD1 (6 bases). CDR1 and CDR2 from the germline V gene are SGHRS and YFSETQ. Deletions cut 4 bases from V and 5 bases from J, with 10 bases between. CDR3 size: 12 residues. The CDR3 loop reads CASSPRTDEQYF. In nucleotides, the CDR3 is TGCGCCAGCAGCCCAAGGACAGACGAGCAGTACTTC.

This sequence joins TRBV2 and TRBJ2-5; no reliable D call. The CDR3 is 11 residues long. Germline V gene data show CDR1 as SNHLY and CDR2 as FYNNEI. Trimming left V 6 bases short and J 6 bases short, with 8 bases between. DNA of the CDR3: TGTGCCAGCAGCTTTGAGCAGACCCAGTACTTC. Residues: CASSFEQTQYF.

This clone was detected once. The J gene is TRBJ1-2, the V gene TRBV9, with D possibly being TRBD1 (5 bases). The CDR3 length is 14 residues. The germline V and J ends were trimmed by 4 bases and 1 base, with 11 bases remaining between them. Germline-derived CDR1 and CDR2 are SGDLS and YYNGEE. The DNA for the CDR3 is TGTGCCAGCAGCATGGAAAGGGGTAACTATGGCTACACCTTC. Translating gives CASSMERGNYGYTF.

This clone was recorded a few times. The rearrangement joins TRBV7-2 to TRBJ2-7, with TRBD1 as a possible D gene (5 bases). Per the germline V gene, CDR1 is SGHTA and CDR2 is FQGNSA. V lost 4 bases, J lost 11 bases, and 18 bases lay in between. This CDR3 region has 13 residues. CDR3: CASSSTPQGQKYF. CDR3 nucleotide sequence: TGTGCCAGCAGCTCCACCCCCCAGGGCCAGAAGTACTTC.

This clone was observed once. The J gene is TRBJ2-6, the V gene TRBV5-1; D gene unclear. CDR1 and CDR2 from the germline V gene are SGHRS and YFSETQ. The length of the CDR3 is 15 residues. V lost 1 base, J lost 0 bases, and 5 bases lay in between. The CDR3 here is CASSLSTSGANVLTF. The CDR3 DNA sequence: TGCGCCAGCAGCTTGAGTACCTCTGGGGCCAACGTCCTGACTTTC.

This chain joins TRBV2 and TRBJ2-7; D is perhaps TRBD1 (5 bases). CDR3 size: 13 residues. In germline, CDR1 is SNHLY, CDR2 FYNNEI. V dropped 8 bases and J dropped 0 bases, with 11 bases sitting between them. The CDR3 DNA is TGTGCCAGCCGCCGACAGACCTCCTACGAGCAGTACTTC. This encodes CASRRQTSYEQYF.

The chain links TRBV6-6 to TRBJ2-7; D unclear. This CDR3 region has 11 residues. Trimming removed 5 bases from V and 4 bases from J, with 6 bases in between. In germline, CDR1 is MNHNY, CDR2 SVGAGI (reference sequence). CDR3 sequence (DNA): TGTGCCAGCAGTCGACTTTACGAGCAGTACTTC. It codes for CASSRLYEQYF.

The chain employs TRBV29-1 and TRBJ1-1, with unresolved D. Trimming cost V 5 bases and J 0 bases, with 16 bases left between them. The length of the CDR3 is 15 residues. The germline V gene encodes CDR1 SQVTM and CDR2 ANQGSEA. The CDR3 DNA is TGCAGCGTTCACCCACGAGGAGGCATGAACACTGAAGCTTTCTTT. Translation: CSVHPRGGMNTEAFF.

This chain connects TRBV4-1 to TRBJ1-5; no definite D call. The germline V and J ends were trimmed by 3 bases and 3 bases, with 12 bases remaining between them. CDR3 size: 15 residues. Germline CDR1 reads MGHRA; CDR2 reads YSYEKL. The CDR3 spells CASSHAGIANQPQHF. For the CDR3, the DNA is TGCGCCAGCAGCCACGCCGGGATCGCCAATCAGCCCCAGCATTTT.

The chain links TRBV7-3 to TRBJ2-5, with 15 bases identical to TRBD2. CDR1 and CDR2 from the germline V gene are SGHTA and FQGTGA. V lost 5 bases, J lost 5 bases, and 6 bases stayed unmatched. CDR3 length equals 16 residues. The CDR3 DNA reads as TGTGCCAGCAGCGCCGGACTAGCGGGGGGGCAGGAGACCCAGTACTTC. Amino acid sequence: CASSAGLAGGQETQYF.

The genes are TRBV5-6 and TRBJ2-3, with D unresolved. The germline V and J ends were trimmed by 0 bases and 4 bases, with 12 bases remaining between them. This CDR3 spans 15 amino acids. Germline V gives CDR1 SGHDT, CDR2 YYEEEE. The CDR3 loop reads CASSLVAVAPDTQYF. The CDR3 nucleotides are TGTGCCAGCAGCTTGGTGGCGGTGGCCCCAGATACGCAGTATTTT.

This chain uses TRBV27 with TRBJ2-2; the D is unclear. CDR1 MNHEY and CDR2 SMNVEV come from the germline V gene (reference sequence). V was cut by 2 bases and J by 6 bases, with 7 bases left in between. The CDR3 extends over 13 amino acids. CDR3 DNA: TGTGCCAGCAGTTTAAAGGGCGCCGGGGAGCTGTTTTTT. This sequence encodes CASSLKGAGELFF.

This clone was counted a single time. The CDR3 DNA reads TGCGCCAGCAGACAGGTTGGCCAGGATACTGACGAGCAGTACTTC. It encodes CASRQVGQDTDEQYF. The J gene is TRBJ2-7, the V gene TRBV5-1, with D possibly being TRBD1 (5 bases). The CDR3 has 15 residues. Per germline, CDR1 SGHRS and CDR2 YFSETQ. V was pared by 5 bases and J by 5 bases, with 20 bases between.

CDR3 DNA sequence: TGTGCCAGCTCACCCCCAGGACCGACGAACACTGAAGCTTTCTTT. This encodes CASSPPGPTNTEAFF. V gene TRBV18 combines with J gene TRBJ1-1, with D unresolved. This CDR3 spans 15 amino acids. The V end was cut by 3 bases, the J end by 1 base, with 12 bases between. CDR1 is KGHSH, CDR2 LQKENI, per germline. The full variable domain, completed using reference TRBV18 and TRBJ1-1, is NAGVMQNPRHLVRRRGQEARLRCSPMKGHSHVYWYRQLPEEGLKFMVYLQKENIIDESGMPKERFSAEFPKEGPSILRIQQVVRGDSAAYFCASSPPGPTNTEAFFGQGTRLTVV.